These T cell receptor beta chains were read from a single sample in a study of radiotherapy plus CTLA-4 blockade in lung cancer. Profiling relied on immunoSEQ multiplex PCR, and the TCRdb table lists in-frame clones only, not all of them. This table has 42,000 or so clones, more than 75% appearing once. Sequences were derived from peripheral blood, sampled from a patient treated with radiotherapy plus ipilimumab. These receptors all come from a human donor with non-small cell lung cancer that progressed on radiotherapy plus ipilimumab. Each CDR3 is given without its conserved first and last residue.

v_gene	j_gene	CDR3aa
TRBV13	TRBJ2-7	ASSLRGGVSYEQY
TRBV10-2	TRBJ1-4	ASSDPGFAGRGEKLF
TRBV5-1	TRBJ2-2	ASSHGQGPNTGELF
TRBV2	TRBJ1-1	ASSGAQNTEAF
TRBV7-2	TRBJ1-1	ASSLVVGGGTEAF
TRBV6-6	TRBJ1-2	ASSGLRSGYT
TRBV11-3	TRBJ2-1	ASSLTSKGADEQF
TRBV2	TRBJ2-7	ASSTGLAATGYEQY
TRBV5-1	TRBJ1-4	ASSFGTGAPNEKLF
TRBV6-6	TRBJ1-4	ASSPPGEKLF
TRBV9	TRBJ1-1	ASSVGQLNTEAF
TRBV21-1	TRBJ2-7	ASSIVPDRGIEQY
TRBV18	TRBJ1-2	ASSRGTDSPNYGYT
TRBV25-1	TRBJ1-5	ASKFATGFHQPQH
TRBV29-1	TRBJ1-3	SVAGGADTIY
TRBV6-5	TRBJ2-7	ASSLDSIYEQY
TRBV18	TRBJ1-1	ASSPVGQGTNTEAF
TRBV18	TRBJ1-1	ASSRDRGTEAF
TRBV9	TRBJ1-1	ASSPIAETEAF
TRBV7-2	TRBJ2-7	ASSFRGGSYEQY
TRBV6-6	TRBJ1-1	ASSYLPGPGDTEAF
TRBV11-1	TRBJ1-6	ASSLPRTGGGSPLH
TRBV27	TRBJ1-1	ASSFQGGTEAF
TRBV6-1	TRBJ2-3	ASSTGGPVTDTQY
TRBV28	TRBJ2-7	ASSLRPGPYEQY
TRBV9	TRBJ2-3	ASSVTAGVSTDTQY
TRBV7-6	TRBJ2-3	ASSGTLYRTDTQY
TRBV18	TRBJ1-4	ASSSGSDNEKLF
TRBV5-8	TRBJ1-6	ASSFNRNSPLH
TRBV29-1	TRBJ2-1	SVVKGRQGHAQF
TRBV9	TRBJ2-1	ASSVRTSRLYNEQF
TRBV11-2	TRBJ2-5	ASSLAGGGAWKTQY
TRBV19	TRBJ1-5	ASSTRDIPGNQPQH
TRBV19	TRBJ1-1	ASIQQGTPEAF
TRBV4-1	TRBJ1-5	ASSQEAHFNQPQH
TRBV7-2	TRBJ1-6	ASSYDRFNSPLH